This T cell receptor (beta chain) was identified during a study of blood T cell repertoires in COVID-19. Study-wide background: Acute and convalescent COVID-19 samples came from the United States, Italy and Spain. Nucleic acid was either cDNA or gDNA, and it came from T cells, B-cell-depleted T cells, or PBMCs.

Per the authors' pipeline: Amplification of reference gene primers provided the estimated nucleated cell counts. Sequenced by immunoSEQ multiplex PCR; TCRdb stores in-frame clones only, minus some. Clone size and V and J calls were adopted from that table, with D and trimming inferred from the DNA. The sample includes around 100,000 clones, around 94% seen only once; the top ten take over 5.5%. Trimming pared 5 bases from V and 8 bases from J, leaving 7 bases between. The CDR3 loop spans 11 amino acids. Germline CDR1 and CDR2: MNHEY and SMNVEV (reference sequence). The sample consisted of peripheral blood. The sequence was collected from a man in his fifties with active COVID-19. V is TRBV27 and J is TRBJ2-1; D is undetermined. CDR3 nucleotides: TGTGCCAGCAGTCAGTCCCATGAGCAGTTCTTC. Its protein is CASSQSHEQFF.